This entry lists 22 T cell receptor beta chains sequenced from one sample in a study of blood T cell repertoires in COVID-19. Repertoires were generated with immunoSEQ multiplex PCR, while TCRdb's copy carries only in-frame clones and drops some. The sample holds some 50,000 clones, around 80% seen once. Source material: peripheral blood. Source of these receptors: an older man in a cohort sampled during active COVID-19.

This clone was seen only a few times. The chain has TRBV7-8 and TRBJ1-3, with 7 bases aligning to TRBD1. The CDR3 consists of 17 residues. With V trimmed by 1 base and J by 0 bases, 6 bases remained unmatched. Germline V gene data show CDR1 as SGHVS and CDR2 as FQNEAQ. The CDR3, as DNA: TGTGCCAGCAGCTTAGGAGGGACAGCAATCTCTGGAAACACCATATATTTT. It yields the protein CASSLGGTAISGNTIYF.

The chain links TRBV5-1 to TRBJ2-3; 8 nucleotides match TRBD1. V lost 6 bases, J lost 0 bases, and 6 bases stayed unmatched. Per the germline V gene, CDR1 is SGHRS and CDR2 is YFSETQ. The CDR3 has 15 residues. The CDR3, as DNA: TGCGCCAGCACTGTCGGGACAGGTAGCACAGATACGCAGTATTTT. It yields the protein CASTVGTGSTDTQYF.

The chain carries TRBV3-1 (or the pseudogene TRBV3-2) and TRBJ1-1; TRBD1 matches at 7 bases. The V and J ends lost 0 bases and 3 bases, in that order; junction bases with no gene match: 10. This CDR3 spans 17 amino acids. CDR1 is LGHDT and CDR2 is YNNKEL in the germline V gene (reference sequence). CDR3 sequence (DNA): TGTGCCAGCAGCCAAGAAAAGGACAGGAATCAGGACACTGAAGCTTTCTTT. It codes for CASSQEKDRNQDTEAFF.

CDR3 region: CASSPSGNQPQHF. DNA for the CDR3: TGTGCCAGCTCACCATCGGGCAATCAGCCCCAGCATTTT. The V gene is TRBV18, the J gene TRBJ1-5; D is ambiguous. Germline V CDR1 and CDR2: KGHSH, LQKENI. Trimming took off 2 bases at V and 2 bases at J, with 4 bases between the two ends. This CDR3 region has 13 residues.

Here the CDR3 DNA reads TGTGCCAGCAGTTTAGGACAGGGAGGCGAGCAGTACTTC. It is translated as CASSLGQGGEQYF. V is TRBV12-3 or TRBV12-4 and J is TRBJ2-7; TRBD1 is a possible D gene (7 bases). V gave up 1 base and J gave up 6 bases, with 10 bases separating them. This CDR3 contains 13 residues.

The chain carries TRBV24-1 and TRBJ2-7, with D hard to call. The CDR3 is made up of 12 amino acids. Germline V gene lookup returns CDR1 KGHDR and CDR2 SFDVKD. V was pared by 3 bases and J by 7 bases, with 9 bases between. The CDR3: CATSDVYEEQYF. The CDR3 coding sequence is TGTGCCACCAGTGATGTGTACGAGGAGCAGTACTTC.

Details on this clone: The sample carries other DNA sequences with the same CDR3. The V and J genes are TRBV2 and TRBJ2-5; maybe TRBD2 (6 bases). This CDR3 has 15 residues. V was trimmed by 3 bases and J by 4 bases, leaving 15 bases between them. From germline, CDR1 is SNHLY and CDR2 FYNNEI. CDR3 residues: CASSDDRAGTETQYF. The DNA for the CDR3 is TGTGCCAGCAGTGACGATCGGGCGGGAACAGAGACCCAGTACTTC.

This clone was picked up a small number of times. V usage is TRBV29-1 and J usage is TRBJ2-2; D is unclear. Germline assignment: CDR1 SQVTM and CDR2 ANQGSEA. V was pared by 4 bases and J by 0 bases, with 9 bases between. The CDR3 loop spans 14 amino acids. This CDR3 reads CSVGSRANTGELFF. CDR3 DNA sequence: TGCAGCGTTGGTAGTCGCGCGAACACCGGGGAGCTGTTTTTT.

This clone was seen once. The chain links TRBV7-8 to TRBJ2-5; D unresolved. CDR3 length equals 15 residues. Trimming stripped 0 bases from V and 2 bases from J, with 10 bases between. CDR1 SGHVS and CDR2 FQNEAQ come from the germline V gene. CDR3 nucleotide sequence: TGTGCCAGCAGCTTAGCGCGAGGTCGTCAAGAGACCCAGTACTTC. Its protein is CASSLARGRQETQYF. Using reference TRBV7-8 and TRBJ2-5 for the parts outside the CDR3, the full variable domain is GAGVSQSPRYKVAKRGQDVALRCDPISGHVSLFWYQQALGQGPEFLTYFQNEAQLDKSGLPSDRFFAERPEGSVSTLKIQRTQQEDSAVYLCASSLARGRQETQYFGPGTRLLVL.

The J gene is TRBJ2-5, the V gene TRBV5-1; TRBD1 might be the D (6 bases). There are 14 residues in the CDR3. Trimming removed 3 bases from V and 0 bases from J, with 9 bases in between. The germline V gene encodes CDR1 SGHRS and CDR2 YFSETQ. The DNA of the CDR3 is TGCGCCAGCAGCTCCGGACAGCACCAAGAGACCCAGTACTTC. Its protein product is CASSSGQHQETQYF.

The rearrangement joins TRBV10-1 to TRBJ2-5, with D unresolved. The CDR3 has 14 amino acids. The ends were cut back, 0 bases at V and 5 bases at J, with 10 bases in the middle. Germline V gene sequence: CDR1 WNHNN, CDR2 SYGVQD (reference sequence). This chain's CDR3 is CASSESYTRETQYF. In nucleotides, the CDR3 is TGCGCCAGCAGTGAGTCGTATACCAGGGAGACCCAGTACTTC.

This chain joins TRBV18 and TRBJ2-1, with 7 nucleotides matching TRBD2. The CDR3 extends over 15 amino acids. CDR1 is KGHSH and CDR2 is LQKENI in the germline V gene. V was pared by 6 bases and J by 5 bases, with 10 bases of the junction left unmatched. The CDR3 bases are TGTGCCAGCTCCCTCGGCGCTAGCGGTAACAATGAGCAGTTCTTC. This translates into CASSLGASGNNEQFF.

The chain is built from TRBV14 and TRBJ1-2; 7 bases are a match to TRBD1. V gave up 1 base and J gave up 5 bases; unmatched junction bases: 7. Germline V lookup: CDR1 SGHDN, CDR2 FVKESK. The CDR3 consists of 15 residues. The CDR3 bases are TGTGCCAGCAGCCAAGTGGGCAGGGGGAATTATGGCTACACCTTC. This codes for CASSQVGRGNYGYTF.

This sequence joins TRBV7-9 and TRBJ2-7, with TRBD2 as a possible D gene (5 bases). The V end was cut by 5 bases, the J end by 1 base, with 15 bases between. The length of the CDR3 is 15 residues. Germline V gene sequence: CDR1 SEHNR, CDR2 FQNEAQ (reference sequence). CDR3 sequence: CASSLRIGGSYEQYF. The CDR3 DNA reads as TGTGCCAGCAGCCTGCGAATAGGAGGATCCTACGAGCAGTACTTC.

The chain is built from TRBV28 and TRBJ2-7; 9 positions agree with TRBD1. The CDR3 consists of 15 residues. Germline trimming cut 7 bases from V and 3 bases from J; bases unmatched to any gene: 10. Germline CDR1 and CDR2: MDHEN and SYDVKM. The CDR3 DNA reads as TGTGCCAGCACCCTGCGGGACAGGGCCCTCTACGAGCAGTACTTC. It codes for CASTLRDRALYEQYF. Using reference TRBV28 and TRBJ2-7 for the parts outside the CDR3, the full variable domain is DVKVTQSSRYLVKRTGEKVFLECVQDMDHENMFWYRQDPGLGLRLIYFSYDVKMKEKGDIPEGYSVSREKKERFSLILESASTNQTSMYLCASTLRDRALYEQYFGPGTRLTVT.

CDR3 DNA: TGTGCCAGCAGTCTCCACAGGGGAGAACTGTTTTTT. Amino acids: CASSLHRGELFF. The chain couples TRBV12-3 or TRBV12-4 to TRBJ1-4, with 7 nucleotides matching TRBD1. The V and J ends lost 5 bases and 12 bases, in that order; junction bases with no gene match: 6. CDR3 length equals 12 residues.

The chain has TRBV28 and TRBJ1-5; TRBD1 is a possible D gene (5 bases). Trimming left V 5 bases short and J 3 bases short, with 20 bases between. This CDR3 has 17 amino acids. The germline gives CDR1 MDHEN, CDR2 SYDVKM. In nucleotides, the CDR3 is TGTGCCAGCAGTCCAGGATGGAGGGGAGAGGACAATCAGCCCCAGCATTTT. Amino acids: CASSPGWRGEDNQPQHF.

This clone was found a few times. The chain links TRBV29-1 to TRBJ2-7; 7 nucleotides line up with TRBD1. The CDR3 covers 12 residues. Germline V lookup: CDR1 SQVTM, CDR2 ANQGSEA. Unmatched junction bases numbered 7, after V lost 6 bases and J lost 5 bases. The CDR3 nucleotides read TGCAGCGTCCGACAGGGTACCAACGAGCAGTACTTC. Residues: CSVRQGTNEQYF.

DNA for the CDR3: TGTGCCAGTAGTCGAATATCCTCGGACACCGGGGAGCTGTTTTTT. This translates into CASSRISSDTGELFF. The chain combines TRBV19 with TRBJ2-2; no definite D call. The germline gives CDR1 LNHDA, CDR2 SQIVND (reference sequence). Between the trimmed V and J ends, which lost 5 bases and 3 bases, there was a span of 13 bases. The CDR3 sequence is 15 residues long.

This clone was seen once. The chain recombines TRBV15 with TRBJ2-5, with 8 bases identical to TRBD1. The CDR3 length is 17 residues. Germline assignment: CDR1 LNHNV and CDR2 YYDKDF (reference sequence). J lost 4 bases, V lost 0 bases, and 10 bases had no gene match. CDR3 nucleotides: TGTGCCACCAGCAGAGATCGGCGGGCAGGGGGCGCAGAGACCCAGTACTTC. Amino acid sequence: CATSRDRRAGGAETQYF.

The chain combines TRBV7-2 with TRBJ2-7; 8 bases map to TRBD2. V trimming: 5 bases; J trimming: 4 bases; junction bases outside the gene matches: 7. Germline V gene sequence: CDR1 SGHTA, CDR2 FQGNSA. This CDR3 is 14 amino acids long. In DNA form, the CDR3 reads TGTGCCAGCAGCCCCCTAGCGGGCCAGTACGAGCAGTACTTC. Translation gives CASSPLAGQYEQYF. Looking up the rest from reference TRBV7-2 and TRBJ2-7 gives the full variable domain: GAGVSQSPSNKVTEKGKDVELRCDPISGHTALYWYRQSLGQGLEFLIYFQGNSAPDKSGLPSDRFSAERTGGSVSTLTIQRTQQEDSAVYLCASSPLAGQYEQYFGPGTRLTVT.

The rearrangement uses TRBV28 and TRBJ2-7; the match to TRBD1 covers 9 bases. Germline CDR1 is MDHEN and CDR2 is SYDVKM. This CDR3 comprises 14 residues. V was clipped by 6 bases and J by 4 bases; unmatched bases: 7. CDR3 region: CASRSPGQGYEQYF. The CDR3 DNA reads as TGTGCCAGCAGGTCTCCGGGACAGGGATACGAGCAGTACTTC.